The T cell receptor beta chain described here comes from a study of CD8+ T cells in alopecia areata. V lost 4 bases, J lost 2 bases, and 16 bases lay in between. This CDR3 contains 16 residues. Germline CDR1 reads SGDLS; CDR2 reads YYNGEE. Study conclusions and caveats: In patients, TCRs were shared less clearly than in mice, and HLA may possibly be involved. Scalp samples also yield sequences from resident alphabeta T cells of normal skin. Clonality in the scalp and expanded CD8+ clones ranked among the top 100 were significantly decreased by tofacitinib.

Treatment noted: oral pan-JAK inhibitor, 5-10 mg twice daily. Both peripheral blood and punch biopsies of lesional scalp skin were obtained from patients who had alopecia areata. Extracted from the samples, RNA was reverse transcribed into cDNA to serve as the sequencing template. Assay: immunoSEQ multiplex PCR; the TCRdb copy retains only in-frame clones and omits some. The sample includes 130,000 or so clones, about 88% of them seen just once. Details on this clone: As yet, its antigen is unknown.

This TCR came from a human donor with alopecia areata. J is TRBJ1-3 and V is TRBV9; D perhaps matches TRBD1 (5 bases). The specimen comprised CD8+ T cells sorted from blood, sampled at week 4, from a patient treated with tofacitinib. CDR3 DNA: TGTGCCAGCAGCCTCAGAGCAGGGTATCCTGGAAACACCATATATTTT. Its translation: CASSLRAGYPGNTIYF.